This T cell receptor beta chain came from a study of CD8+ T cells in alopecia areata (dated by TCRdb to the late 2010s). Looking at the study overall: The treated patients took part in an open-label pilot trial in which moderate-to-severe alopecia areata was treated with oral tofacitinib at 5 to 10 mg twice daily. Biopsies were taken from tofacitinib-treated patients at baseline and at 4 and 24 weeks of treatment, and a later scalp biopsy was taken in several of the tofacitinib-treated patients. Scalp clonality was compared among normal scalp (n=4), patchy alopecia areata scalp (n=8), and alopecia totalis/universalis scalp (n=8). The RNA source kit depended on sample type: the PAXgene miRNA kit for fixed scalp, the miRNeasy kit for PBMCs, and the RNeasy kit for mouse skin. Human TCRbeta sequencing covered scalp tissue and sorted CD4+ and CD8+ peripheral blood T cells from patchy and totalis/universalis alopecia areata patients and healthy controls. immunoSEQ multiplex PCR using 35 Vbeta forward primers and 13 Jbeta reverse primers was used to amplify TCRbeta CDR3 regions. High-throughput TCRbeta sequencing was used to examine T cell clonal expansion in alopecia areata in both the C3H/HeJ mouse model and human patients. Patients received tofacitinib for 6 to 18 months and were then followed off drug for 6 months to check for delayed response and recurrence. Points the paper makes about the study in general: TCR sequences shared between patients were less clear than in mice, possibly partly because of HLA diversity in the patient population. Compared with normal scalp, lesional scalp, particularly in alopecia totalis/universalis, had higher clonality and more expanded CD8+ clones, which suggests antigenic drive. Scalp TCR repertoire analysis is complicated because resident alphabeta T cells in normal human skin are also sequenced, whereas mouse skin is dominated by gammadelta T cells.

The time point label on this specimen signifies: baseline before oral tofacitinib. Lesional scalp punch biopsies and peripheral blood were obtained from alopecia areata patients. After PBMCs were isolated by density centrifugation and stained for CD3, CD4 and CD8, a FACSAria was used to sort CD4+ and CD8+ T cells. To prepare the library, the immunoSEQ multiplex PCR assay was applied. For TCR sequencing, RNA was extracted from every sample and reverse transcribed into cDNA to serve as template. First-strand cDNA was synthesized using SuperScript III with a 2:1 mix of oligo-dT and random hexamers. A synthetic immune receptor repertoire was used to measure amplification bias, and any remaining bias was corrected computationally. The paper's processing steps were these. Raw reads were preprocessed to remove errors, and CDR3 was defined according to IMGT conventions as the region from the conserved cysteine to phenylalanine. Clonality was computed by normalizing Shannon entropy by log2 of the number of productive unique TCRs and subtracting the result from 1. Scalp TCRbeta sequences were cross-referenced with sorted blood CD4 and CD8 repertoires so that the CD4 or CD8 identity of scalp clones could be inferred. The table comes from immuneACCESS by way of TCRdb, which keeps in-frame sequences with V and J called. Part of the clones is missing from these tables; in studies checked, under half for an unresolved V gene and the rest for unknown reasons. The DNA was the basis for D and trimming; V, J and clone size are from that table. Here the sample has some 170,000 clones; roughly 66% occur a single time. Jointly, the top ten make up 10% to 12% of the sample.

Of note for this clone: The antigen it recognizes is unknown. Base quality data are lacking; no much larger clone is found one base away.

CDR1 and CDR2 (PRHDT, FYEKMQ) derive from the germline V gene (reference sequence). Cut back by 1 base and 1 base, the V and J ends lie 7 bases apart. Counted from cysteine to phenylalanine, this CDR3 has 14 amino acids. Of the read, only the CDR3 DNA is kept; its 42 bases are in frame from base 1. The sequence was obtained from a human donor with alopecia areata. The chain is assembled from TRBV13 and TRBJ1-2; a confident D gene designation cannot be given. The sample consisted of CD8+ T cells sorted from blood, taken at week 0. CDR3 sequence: CASSLATFNYGYTF. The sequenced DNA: TGTGCCAGCAGCTTAGCCACCTTTAACTATGGCTACACCTTC.